Described below is a single TCR beta chain sequence and its context. Germline-derived CDR1 and CDR2 are MGHRA and YSYEKL. V shed 0 bases, J shed 2 bases, and the junction held 9 bases outside the gene matches. The CDR3 has 19 residues. Clones were sequenced by immunoSEQ multiplex PCR, and TCRdb holds only the in-frame ones, with some missing. The sample lists about 210,000 clones; just over 90% were seen once. This sample was included in a study of blood T cell repertoires in COVID-19. Study in general: Sites across the United States, Italy and Spain contributed samples from acute and convalescent COVID-19.

The receptor's source is a man aged 25-45 years with acute or convalescent COVID-19. V is TRBV4-1 and J is TRBJ2-6, with TRBD2 identical over 8 bases. Sequenced: peripheral blood. This CDR3 reads CASSQDRGGRFTGANVLTF. CDR3 DNA: TGCGCCAGCAGCCAAGATCGGGGGGGTAGGTTCACTGGGGCCAACGTCCTGACTTTC.